A selection of T cell receptor beta chains follows, all from one sample in a study of radiation and T cells in renal cell carcinoma. The protocol was immunoSEQ multiplex PCR, while the TCRdb copy is restricted to in-frame clones and leaves out a portion. The sample shows more than 95,000 clones, approximately 78% of them seen only once. Sample: blood, taken from a patient whose treatment included radiotherapy and nephrectomy. These receptors all come from a woman aged 55-69 years with renal cell carcinoma. CDR3s include the opening cysteine and the closing phenylalanine or tryptophan. A D gene is named only where the DNA matches it firmly. A clone size is listed for some rows: how often the clone was seen (once, few, many), or a class if it is expanded.

abundance: .
j_gene: TRBJ1-1
d_gene: .
v_gene: TRBV7-2
CDR3aa: CASSLVRGLEAFF
CDR3nt: TGTGCCAGCAGCTTAGTGAGGGGTCTTGAAGCTTTCTTT

abundance: .
j_gene: TRBJ2-7
d_gene: TRBD2
v_gene: TRBV4-2
CDR3aa: CASSQVLAGAGEQYF
CDR3nt: TGTGCCAGCAGCCAAGTCTTAGCGGGGGCGGGGGAGCAGTACTTC

abundance: .
j_gene: TRBJ2-7
d_gene: .
v_gene: TRBV27
CDR3aa: CASSLKRGRNYEQYF
CDR3nt: TGTGCCAGCAGTTTAAAACGGGGCAGAAACTACGAGCAGTACTTC

abundance: once
j_gene: TRBJ1-1
d_gene: TRBD1
v_gene: TRBV6-5
CDR3aa: CASSYSQGPYTEAFF
CDR3nt: TGTGCCAGCAGTTACTCACAGGGGCCGTACACTGAAGCTTTCTTT

abundance: .
j_gene: TRBJ1-2
d_gene: TRBD1
v_gene: TRBV19
CDR3aa: CASSIRPGQGFGYTF
CDR3nt: TGTGCCAGTAGTATACGACCGGGACAGGGCTTTGGCTACACCTTC

abundance: .
j_gene: TRBJ2-7
d_gene: .
v_gene: TRBV11-2
CDR3aa: CASSHGAVEQYF
CDR3nt: TGTGCCAGCAGCCATGGGGCTGTCGAGCAGTACTTC

abundance: .
j_gene: TRBJ2-5
d_gene: TRBD2
v_gene: TRBV5-1
CDR3aa: CASSLVLAEPQETQYF
CDR3nt: TGCGCCAGCAGCTTGGTCCTAGCGGAACCCCAAGAGACCCAGTACTTC

abundance: .
j_gene: TRBJ2-3
d_gene: .
v_gene: TRBV6-4
CDR3aa: CASSDKSTDTQYF
CDR3nt: TGTGCCAGCAGTGATAAGAGCACAGATACGCAGTATTTT

abundance: .
j_gene: TRBJ2-3
d_gene: TRBD2
v_gene: TRBV2
CDR3aa: CARLAGGPTDTQYF
CDR3nt: TGTGCCAGGCTAGCGGGAGGCCCCACAGATACGCAGTATTTT

abundance: once
j_gene: TRBJ2-7
d_gene: .
v_gene: TRBV6-5
CDR3aa: CASSYRGPRPPYEQYF
CDR3nt: TGTGCCAGCAGTTACAGGGGACCTCGACCGCCCTACGAGCAGTACTTC

abundance: once
j_gene: TRBJ1-1
d_gene: .
v_gene: TRBV19
CDR3aa: CASSMGGTPNTEAFF
CDR3nt: TGTGCCAGTAGTATGGGGGGGACACCGAACACTGAAGCTTTCTTT

abundance: .
j_gene: TRBJ2-7
d_gene: .
v_gene: TRBV6-5
CDR3aa: CATQSGLSSYEQYF
CDR3nt: TGTGCCACCCAAAGCGGACTAAGCTCCTACGAGCAGTACTTC

abundance: few
j_gene: TRBJ1-1
d_gene: .
v_gene: TRBV4-1
CDR3aa: CASSQAGAGRAEAFF
CDR3nt: TGCGCCAGCAGCCAAGCCGGCGCCGGGAGAGCTGAAGCTTTCTTT

abundance: .
j_gene: TRBJ1-6
d_gene: .
v_gene: TRBV19
CDR3aa: CASSIQQEGSPLHF
CDR3nt: TGTGCCAGTAGTATACAACAGGAAGGTTCACCCCTCCACTTT

abundance: .
j_gene: TRBJ2-6
d_gene: .
v_gene: TRBV4-2
CDR3aa: CASRLSTSSGANVLTF
CDR3nt: TGTGCCAGCAGGCTTAGTACCAGCTCTGGGGCCAACGTCCTGACTTTC

abundance: .
j_gene: TRBJ2-1
d_gene: .
v_gene: TRBV2
CDR3aa: CASRGAGNEQFF
CDR3nt: TGTGCCAGCCGGGGGGCGGGGAATGAGCAGTTCTTC

abundance: .
j_gene: TRBJ2-3
d_gene: .
v_gene: TRBV6-4
CDR3aa: CASSLTSSATQYF
CDR3nt: TGTGCCAGCAGTCTTACTTCTAGCGCTACGCAGTATTTT

abundance: .
j_gene: TRBJ1-1
d_gene: .
v_gene: TRBV28
CDR3aa: CASKEGGYTEAFF
CDR3nt: TGTGCCAGCAAAGAGGGCGGGTACACTGAAGCTTTCTTT

abundance: .
j_gene: TRBJ1-2
d_gene: .
v_gene: TRBV29-1
CDR3aa: CSVEGGYYGYTF
CDR3nt: TGCAGCGTTGAAGGAGGCTACTATGGCTACACCTTC

abundance: .
j_gene: TRBJ2-1
d_gene: TRBD2
v_gene: TRBV5-6
CDR3aa: CASSPTLGLAGGTYNEQFF
CDR3nt: TGTGCCAGCAGCCCGACCCTAGGACTAGCGGGAGGAACCTACAATGAGCAGTTCTTC

abundance: .
j_gene: TRBJ2-3
d_gene: .
v_gene: TRBV28
CDR3aa: CASSLGGPMDRTQYF
CDR3nt: TGTGCCAGCAGTTTGGGGGGACCCATGGATCGTACGCAGTATTTT

abundance: .
j_gene: TRBJ2-1
d_gene: TRBD2
v_gene: TRBV6-6
CDR3aa: CASSYGSGGAGNEQFF
CDR3nt: TGTGCCAGCAGTTACGGTTCCGGGGGGGCCGGGAATGAGCAGTTCTTC

abundance: .
j_gene: TRBJ2-7
d_gene: .
v_gene: TRBV19
CDR3aa: CASSILRGKSYEQYF
CDR3nt: TGTGCCAGTAGTATATTAAGGGGGAAGTCCTACGAGCAGTACTTC

abundance: .
j_gene: TRBJ2-3
d_gene: .
v_gene: TRBV5-1
CDR3aa: CASSLIGGTDTQYF
CDR3nt: TGCGCCAGCAGCTTGATCGGAGGCACAGATACGCAGTATTTT

abundance: .
j_gene: TRBJ2-5
d_gene: .
v_gene: TRBV5-1
CDR3aa: CASSLVGGEIQTQYF
CDR3nt: TGCGCCAGCAGCTTGGTTGGTGGGGAGATTCAGACCCAGTACTTC

abundance: .
j_gene: TRBJ1-2
d_gene: .
v_gene: TRBV6-1
CDR3aa: CASSDLFTVPSHYGYTF
CDR3nt: TGTGCCAGCAGTGACCTTTTCACAGTTCCGAGTCACTATGGCTACACCTTC

abundance: .
j_gene: TRBJ2-7
d_gene: TRBD2
v_gene: TRBV4-2
CDR3aa: CASSQDRGGRGAAYEQYF
CDR3nt: TGTGCCAGCAGCCAAGATCGAGGCGGGAGGGGGGCGGCCTACGAGCAGTACTTC

abundance: once
j_gene: TRBJ1-6
d_gene: .
v_gene: TRBV7-9
CDR3aa: CASSPSSVRSPLHF
CDR3nt: TGTGCCAGCAGCCCGTCAAGCGTTAGATCACCCCTCCACTTT

abundance: .
j_gene: TRBJ1-2
d_gene: TRBD1
v_gene: TRBV5-1
CDR3aa: CASSATGDNYGYTF
CDR3nt: TGCGCCAGCAGCGCGACAGGGGATAACTATGGCTACACCTTC

abundance: .
j_gene: TRBJ1-6
d_gene: .
v_gene: TRBV6-5
CDR3aa: CATGTGSSSPLHF
CDR3nt: TGTGCCACCGGAACAGGGTCGAGTTCACCCCTCCACTTT

abundance: .
j_gene: TRBJ2-7
d_gene: .
v_gene: TRBV7-9
CDR3aa: CASAREAYEQYF
CDR3nt: TGTGCCAGCGCGAGAGAGGCCTACGAGCAGTACTTC

abundance: .
j_gene: TRBJ1-5
d_gene: .
v_gene: TRBV19
CDR3aa: CASSRGWQPQHF
CDR3nt: TGTGCCAGTAGTCGGGGGTGGCAGCCCCAGCATTTT

abundance: .
j_gene: TRBJ1-6
d_gene: .
v_gene: TRBV7-9
CDR3aa: CASSLSSYNSPLHF
CDR3nt: TGTGCCAGCAGTTTGAGCTCCTATAATTCACCCCTCCACTTT

abundance: .
j_gene: TRBJ2-1
d_gene: .
v_gene: TRBV19
CDR3aa: CASSIEGGANNEQFF
CDR3nt: TGTGCCAGTAGTATAGAAGGCGGGGCAAACAATGAGCAGTTCTTC

abundance: once
j_gene: TRBJ2-5
d_gene: .
v_gene: TRBV14
CDR3aa: CASSSPGSLQETQYF
CDR3nt: TGTGCCAGCAGCTCTCCGGGAAGCCTCCAAGAGACCCAGTACTTC

abundance: .
j_gene: TRBJ1-2
d_gene: TRBD1
v_gene: TRBV4-3
CDR3aa: CASSQVRTGENGYTF
CDR3nt: TGCGCCAGCAGCCAAGTGAGGACAGGGGAGAATGGCTACACCTTC

abundance: .
j_gene: TRBJ1-3
d_gene: .
v_gene: TRBV5-6
CDR3aa: CASSLGMENTIYF
CDR3nt: TGTGCCAGCAGCTTGGGCATGGAAAACACCATATATTTT

abundance: .
j_gene: TRBJ1-1
d_gene: .
v_gene: TRBV28
CDR3aa: CASSLVGGARDTEAFF
CDR3nt: TGTGCCAGCAGTTTAGTTGGGGGGGCGCGGGACACTGAAGCTTTCTTT

abundance: .
j_gene: TRBJ2-1
d_gene: .
v_gene: TRBV7-2
CDR3aa: CASSSSGLIYNEQFF
CDR3nt: TGTGCCAGCAGCTCTTCGGGACTCATCTACAATGAGCAGTTCTTC

abundance: .
j_gene: TRBJ1-3
d_gene: .
v_gene: TRBV9
CDR3aa: CAGSETPGNTIYF
CDR3nt: TGTGCCGGGTCCGAGACTCCCGGAAACACCATATATTTT

abundance: few
j_gene: TRBJ2-1
d_gene: .
v_gene: TRBV7-3
CDR3aa: CASSSQTGRPRIF
CDR3nt: TGTGCCAGCAGCTCCCAAACGGGGCGTCCCCGAATCTTC

abundance: .
j_gene: TRBJ1-2
d_gene: .
v_gene: TRBV15
CDR3aa: CATSSLTGAESYTF
CDR3nt: TGTGCCACCAGCAGCTTAACGGGGGCGGAGAGCTACACCTTC

abundance: .
j_gene: TRBJ2-5
d_gene: .
v_gene: TRBV18
CDR3aa: CASSPGLNFGGETQYF
CDR3nt: TGTGCCAGCTCACCGGGTTTAAATTTCGGGGGAGAGACCCAGTACTTC

abundance: .
j_gene: TRBJ1-5
d_gene: .
v_gene: TRBV7-2
CDR3aa: CASSQSWGSNQPQHF
CDR3nt: TGTGCCAGCAGCCAATCTTGGGGGAGCAATCAGCCCCAGCATTTT

abundance: few
j_gene: TRBJ2-1
d_gene: .
v_gene: TRBV2
CDR3aa: CASSEDRGVNEQFF
CDR3nt: TGTGCCAGCAGTGAAGATAGGGGCGTCAATGAGCAGTTCTTC

abundance: once
j_gene: TRBJ1-1
d_gene: .
v_gene: TRBV9
CDR3aa: CASSVIRGPTEAFF
CDR3nt: TGTGCCAGCAGCGTAATCAGGGGTCCCACTGAAGCTTTCTTT

abundance: .
j_gene: TRBJ1-2
d_gene: TRBD1
v_gene: TRBV14
CDR3aa: CASSQRDRGYTF
CDR3nt: TGTGCCAGCAGCCAACGGGACAGGGGCTACACCTTC